This entry is about one TCR beta chain. The data stem from a study of T cells in Graves' hyperthyroidism and ophthalmopathy. The hyperthyroidism was newly diagnosed and had lasted under 2 months; the patients were aged 18 to 65. Thyroid ultrasound, orbital computed tomography, clinical symptoms, and serum thyroxine and TRAb underpinned diagnoses. Trimming took 0 bases from V and 3 from J, leaving 12 bases between them. From germline, CDR1 is SGDLS and CDR2 YYNGEE. The CDR3 has 15 amino acids. RNA transcripts provided the source from which TCR beta CDR3 regions were amplified. Using the HTBI primer set, a first-round RT-PCR was run on the TCR CDR3. TCRdb reprocessed the multiplex PCR reads with MiXCR, giving one entry per CDR3 protein. The sample lists about 500,000 distinct CDR3 sequences; roughly 17% were seen once.

The sequencing input was blood. The genes are TRBV9 and TRBJ1-2; a weak D match, TRBD1 (6 bases). This clonotype was obtained from a woman under 30 with Graves' hyperthyroidism. DNA for the CDR3: TGTGCCAGCAGCGTAGAAGTGACAGGCGACTATGGCTACACCTTC. Protein: CASSVEVTGDYGYTF.